Listed below are T cell receptor beta chains from one sample, sequenced in a study of beta chain features in type 1 diabetes. Repertoires were generated with immunoSEQ multiplex PCR, while TCRdb's copy carries only in-frame clones and drops some. Altogether tens of thousands of clones are present, approximately 50% being singletons, with the ten largest covering 0.7%. Sequenced: central memory CD4+ T cells from blood. These receptors originate from a man aged 30 to 39 with type 1 diabetes. The CDR3 runs from the conserved cysteine through the conserved F or W. The order of the fields is clone size, V gene, D gene, J gene, CDR3 DNA, CDR3 protein. D genes are given only for firm matches. Where a row states a size, it is once, few, many or the class of an expanded clone; other rows omit it.

.,TRBV7-9,.,TRBJ1-5,TGTGCCAGCAGCTTTGGGGACTCCAGACGCAATCAGCCCCAGCATTTT,CASSFGDSRRNQPQHF
.,TRBV9,.,TRBJ2-6,TGTGCCAGCAGCGTAGGAGGTTCCTCTGGGGCCAACGTCCTGACTTTC,CASSVGGSSGANVLTF
few,TRBV2,TRBD2,TRBJ2-1,TGTGCCAGCAACAAACTAGCGGGAGATACCAATGAGCAGTTCTTC,CASNKLAGDTNEQFF
once,TRBV11-3,TRBD1,TRBJ2-3,TGTGCCAGCAGCTCACAGGGGTCGGATAGCTCAGATACGCAGTATTTT,CASSSQGSDSSDTQYF
.,TRBV5-1,.,TRBJ2-1,TGCGCCAGCAGCGCGGCGAATACGGACAATGAGCAGTTCTTC,CASSAANTDNEQFF
few,TRBV30,.,TRBJ2-7,TGTGCCTGGAGTGTGGGGGGCCTGGGGCGGGGGTCGGACGAGCAGTACTTC,CAWSVGGLGRGSDEQYF
.,TRBV6-1,TRBD1,TRBJ1-6,TGTGCCAGCAGTGAAACAGGGGAGAGTTCACCCCTCCACTTT,CASSETGESSPLHF
.,TRBV19,TRBD1,TRBJ1-1,TGTGCCAGTAGTATTTCCGGGACAGGGGGGGCGTCGGTAAACACTGAAGCTTTCTTT,CASSISGTGGASVNTEAFF
.,TRBV6-1,TRBD2,TRBJ2-1,TGTGCCAGCAGTGAAGGATCCCCGGGAGGGCCGAATGAGCAGTTCTTC,CASSEGSPGGPNEQFF
.,TRBV5-1,.,TRBJ2-7,TGCGCCAGCAGTTTCCAGGGGACCTACGAGCAGTACTTC,CASSFQGTYEQYF
.,TRBV2,.,TRBJ2-7,TGTGCCACCTCAGGGGATCGATACGAGCAGTACTTC,CATSGDRYEQYF
.,TRBV18,TRBD2,TRBJ2-3,TGTGCCAGCTCACCGCCTAGCGGAACAGATACGCAGTATTTT,CASSPPSGTDTQYF
few,TRBV5-1,.,TRBJ1-1,TGCGCCAGCAGCTTCCGGGAGAACACTGAAGCTTTCTTT,CASSFRENTEAFF
few,TRBV18,.,TRBJ2-1,TGTGCCAGCTCACCACCTTCCCTAAATGAGCAGTTCTTC,CASSPPSLNEQFF
few,TRBV7-9,TRBD1,TRBJ2-3,TGTGCCAGCAAGGGGGACAGGGGGCCGGGAACGCAGTATTTT,CASKGDRGPGTQYF
few,TRBV2,TRBD1,TRBJ1-2,TGTGCCAGCAGGGGACAGGAGAACTATGGCTACACCTTC,CASRGQENYGYTF
.,TRBV2,TRBD2,TRBJ2-2,TGTGCCAGGGGGACTGGACTAGCGGGAGACACCGGGGAGCTGTTTTTT,CARGTGLAGDTGELFF
.,TRBV10-3,.,TRBJ1-1,TGTGCCATCAGTGTAGAGGAAGCGGGCAACACTGAAGCTTTCTTT,CAISVEEAGNTEAFF
.,TRBV7-2,TRBD2,TRBJ2-1,TGTGCCAGCAGCTCGGGGACTAGCGGGAGTTTCGATGAGCAGTTCTTC,CASSSGTSGSFDEQFF
few,TRBV2,TRBD2,TRBJ2-2,TGTGCCAGCAGGCCTTTAGCGGGATTCACCGGGGAGCTGTTTTTT,CASRPLAGFTGELFF
.,TRBV11-2,TRBD2,TRBJ2-5,TGTGCCAGCAACAGGTTAGCGGGCATTAACCAAGAGACCCAGTACTTC,CASNRLAGINQETQYF
few,TRBV7-2,.,TRBJ1-1,TGTGCCAGCAGCGATGCCCCCGGCACTGAAGCTTTCTTT,CASSDAPGTEAFF
.,TRBV29-1,TRBD1,TRBJ2-3,TGCAGCGTTGAAGTCGCAAGGGGGCCGCGGTCGGGTACGCAGTATTTT,CSVEVARGPRSGTQYF
.,TRBV7-2,.,TRBJ1-1,TGTGCCAGCAGCTTAGTCCGAGGTGTGAGTGGGACTGAAGCTTTCTTT,CASSLVRGVSGTEAFF